The rows below give T cell receptor beta chains drawn from one sample of a study of a mutant IDH1 vaccine in newly diagnosed glioma. Clones were sequenced by immunoSEQ multiplex PCR, and TCRdb holds only the in-frame ones, with some missing. Found here are 40,000 to 50,000 clones, approximately 92% of them singletons; the top ten hold about 1.5%. These receptors have no known antigen. The sample consisted of PBMCs, taken from a glioma patient whose treatment included an IDH1 peptide vaccine. Receptor source: a middle-aged man with glioma. Both conserved end residues are part of each CDR3. The D gene is left open where the match is weak. Clone size is given for some rows only: seen once, a few or many times, or a class if the clone is expanded.

J | size | D | V | DNA | CDR3
TRBJ2-2 | . | . | TRBV4-3 | TGCGCCAGCAGCCAAGATGGATTAAGGGGCGGGGAGCTGTTTTTT | CASSQDGLRGGELFF
TRBJ1-5 | . | TRBD1 | TRBV10-1 | TGCGCCAGCAGACAGGGGGACGGCGGCAATCAGCCCCAGCATTTT | CASRQGDGGNQPQHF
TRBJ1-3 | . | . | TRBV4-2 | TGTGCCAGCAGCCAACTGGGAGGAGATGGTTGGGGAAACACCATATATTTT | CASSQLGGDGWGNTIYF
TRBJ1-5 | . | . | TRBV11-2 | TGTGCCAGCAGCTTAGAGGGGGGTCAGCCCCAGCATTTT | CASSLEGGQPQHF
TRBJ2-1 | . | TRBD1 | TRBV2 | TGTGCCAGCAGGGCCGGGACAGGGGGCTACAATGAGCAGTTCTTC | CASRAGTGGYNEQFF
TRBJ2-6 | . | . | TRBV7-2 | TGTGCCAGCAGCTTAGCGGTGGGAGGGGGTTATGGGGCCAACGTCCTGACTTTC | CASSLAVGGGYGANVLTF
TRBJ2-2 | few | TRBD2 | TRBV10-3 | TGTGCCATCAGTGAGTCTAGGGCTAGCGGGCCCAACACCGGGGAGCTGTTTTTT | CAISESRASGPNTGELFF
TRBJ2-1 | . | . | TRBV5-4 | TGTGCCAGCAGCCCGGATCAGGGTATGGACAATGAGCAGTTCTTC | CASSPDQGMDNEQFF
TRBJ2-7 | . | TRBD1 | TRBV5-6 | TGTGCCAGCAGCCCCAATACCGGGACAGGGGGCTCCTACGAGCAGTACTTC | CASSPNTGTGGSYEQYF
TRBJ1-2 | . | . | TRBV7-9 | TGTGCCAGCACCCTTTGGCGGGGAGCTAACTATGGCTACACCTTC | CASTLWRGANYGYTF
TRBJ1-2 | . | . | TRBV27 | TGTGCCAGCACCGATACTTGGCCGACACCTAACTATGGCTACACCTTC | CASTDTWPTPNYGYTF
TRBJ2-7 | . | TRBD1 | TRBV4-2 | TGTGCCAGCAGCCTACAGGGGACAGGGGACTACGAGCAGTACTTC | CASSLQGTGDYEQYF
TRBJ2-3 | . | . | TRBV4-1 | TGCGCCAGCAGCCAAGATGGAATCGGCACAGATACGCAGTATTTT | CASSQDGIGTDTQYF
TRBJ2-7 | . | . | TRBV20-1 | TGCAGTGCCATTTCCCAGGACGAGCAGTACTTC | CSAISQDEQYF
TRBJ2-1 | . | . | TRBV27 | TGTGCCAGCAGTCTCGCGGGGTTCGGCTCCTACAATGAGCAGTTCTTC | CASSLAGFGSYNEQFF
TRBJ2-1 | . | TRBD2 | TRBV29-1 | TGCAGCGCACGTAGCGGGAGGGCCAATGAGCAGTTCTTC | CSARSGRANEQFF
TRBJ2-5 | . | . | TRBV28 | TGTGCCAGCAGCTCTACCCTGGAGACCCAGTACTTC | CASSSTLETQYF
TRBJ1-1 | . | . | TRBV4-1 | TGCGCCAGCAGCCGGTGGGGGCGGGAATCTGAAGCTTTCTTT | CASSRWGRESEAFF
TRBJ1-4 | . | . | TRBV7-9 | TGTGCCAGCAGCTTAGAAGGGGCATTTACAACTAATGAAAAACTGTTTTTT | CASSLEGAFTTNEKLFF
TRBJ1-5 | . | . | TRBV7-6 | TGTGCCAGCAGCTTAGGGGGGAGTCAGCCCCAGCATTTT | CASSLGGSQPQHF
TRBJ1-5 | . | . | TRBV5-5 | TGTGCCAGCAGCTCAGGACCTTCTCATCAGCCCCAGCATTTT | CASSSGPSHQPQHF
TRBJ2-3 | . | . | TRBV4-3 | TGCGCCAGCAGCCAAGGGCTAGCGCTCTCAGATACGCAGTATTTT | CASSQGLALSDTQYF
TRBJ1-5 | . | . | TRBV6-6 | TGTGCCAGCAGCCTGGGGGAAGTGCAGCCCCAGCATTTT | CASSLGEVQPQHF
TRBJ1-2 | . | . | TRBV6-1 | TGTGCCAGCAGTGATGGGGGGGTTTATGGCTACACCTTC | CASSDGGVYGYTF
TRBJ2-1 | . | . | TRBV11-1 | TGTGCCAGCAGCTTAGCCAGCATCTACAATGAGCAGTTCTTC | CASSLASIYNEQFF
TRBJ2-3 | few | TRBD2 | TRBV19 | TGTGCCAGTAGTCGGCGGGGGGATACGCAGTATTTT | CASSRRGDTQYF
TRBJ2-2 | . | TRBD1 | TRBV30 | TGTGCCTGCGAGGGGGCCGGCACCGGGGAGCTGTTTTTT | CACEGAGTGELFF
TRBJ2-7 | . | TRBD1 | TRBV6-5 | TGTGCCAGCAAGGGACAGGTTAATACCTACGAGCAGTACTTC | CASKGQVNTYEQYF
TRBJ2-6 | . | . | TRBV25-1 | TGTGCCAGCACACAAACAGGAGACTCTGGGGCCAACGTCCTGACTTTC | CASTQTGDSGANVLTF
TRBJ1-6 | . | . | TRBV5-1 | TGCGCCAGCAGCTTGGACCGTACCAATTCACCCCTCCACTTT | CASSLDRTNSPLHF
TRBJ2-1 | . | . | TRBV9 | TGTGCCAGCAACGCGGGTGGCCCCTACAATGAGCAGTTCTTC | CASNAGGPYNEQFF
TRBJ2-7 | . | . | TRBV5-4 | TGTGCCAGCAGCCCTGACAGTGACGAGCAGTACTTC | CASSPDSDEQYF
TRBJ2-5 | . | . | TRBV5-1 | TGCGCCAGCAGTGTCAATGGCCTTAGGGAGACCCAGTACTTC | CASSVNGLRETQYF
TRBJ2-3 | . | TRBD1 | TRBV7-2 | TGTGCCAGCAGATTATTCGGGACAGGGGGTTCCACAGATACGCAGTATTTT | CASRLFGTGGSTDTQYF
TRBJ2-7 | . | . | TRBV2 | TGTGCCAGCGGCCGCGGGATCCCGAGTCTATACGAGCAGTACTTC | CASGRGIPSLYEQYF
TRBJ1-4 | . | . | TRBV5-1 | TGCGCCAGCAGCCCGGAGCGGGGGGCGGCGGGTGAAAAACTGTTTTTT | CASSPERGAAGEKLFF
TRBJ1-2 | few | . | TRBV5-4 | TGTGCCAGCAGCTTGTCTCATACGGGATATGGCTACACCTTC | CASSLSHTGYGYTF
TRBJ1-3 | . | . | TRBV6-5 | TGTGCCAGCAGTTACTCGGACACCATATATTTT | CASSYSDTIYF
TRBJ1-1 | . | . | TRBV10-3 | TGTGCCATCAGTGATGCAGCATCGGGCACTGAAGCTTTCTTT | CAISDAASGTEAFF
TRBJ1-1 | . | . | TRBV5-5 | TGTGCCAGCAGCTTGGACACTGAAGCTTTCTTT | CASSLDTEAFF
TRBJ1-1 | . | . | TRBV28 | TGTGCCAGCAGTCCCCCGGTCGGGAACACTGAAGCTTTCTTT | CASSPPVGNTEAFF
TRBJ1-2 | . | . | TRBV28 | TGTGCCAGCAGCGACAGAGGGTCGGGCTATGGCTACACCTTC | CASSDRGSGYGYTF
TRBJ2-5 | . | TRBD2 | TRBV9 | TGTGCCAGCAGCCGAACGGGGGGAGCGGGAGCACAAGAGACCCAGTACTTC | CASSRTGGAGAQETQYF
TRBJ1-2 | few | TRBD1 | TRBV9 | TGTGCCAGCAGCGTAGCTGCAGGGGGTAACTATGGCTACACCTTC | CASSVAAGGNYGYTF
TRBJ1-5 | few | . | TRBV6-4 | TGTGCCAGCAGTGACAGGGAAAATCAGCCCCAGCATTTT | CASSDRENQPQHF
TRBJ2-7 | . | . | TRBV10-3 | TGTGCCATCAGTGAACCGTCTGAGGTGCCACAAAAATACGAGCAGTACTTC | CAISEPSEVPQKYEQYF
TRBJ1-2 | once | TRBD1 | TRBV9 | TGTGCCAGCAGCGACCCCCAAGACAGGGCTGGCTACACCTTC | CASSDPQDRAGYTF
TRBJ2-7 | . | TRBD1 | TRBV5-8 | TGTGCCAGCATGGCCAGGGGGCTTGGCGAGCAGTACTTC | CASMARGLGEQYF
TRBJ1-2 | . | . | TRBV28 | TGTGCCAGCAGTTCGCCAGCCGAGTATGGCTACACCTTC | CASSSPAEYGYTF
TRBJ2-3 | . | . | TRBV11-2 | TGTGCCAGCAGCTTTTTGGCAACAGATACGCAGTATTTT | CASSFLATDTQYF